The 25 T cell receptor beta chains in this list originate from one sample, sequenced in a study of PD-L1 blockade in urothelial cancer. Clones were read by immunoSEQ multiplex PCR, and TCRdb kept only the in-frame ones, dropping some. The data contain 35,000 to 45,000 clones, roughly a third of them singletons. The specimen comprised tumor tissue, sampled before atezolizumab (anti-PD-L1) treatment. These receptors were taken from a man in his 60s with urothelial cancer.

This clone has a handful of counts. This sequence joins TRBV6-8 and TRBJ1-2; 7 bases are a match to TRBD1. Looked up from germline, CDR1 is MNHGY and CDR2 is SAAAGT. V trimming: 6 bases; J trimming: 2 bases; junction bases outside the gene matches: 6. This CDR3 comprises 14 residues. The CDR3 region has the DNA TGTGCCAGCAGCGACAGGGTCGGAAACTATGGCTACACCTTC. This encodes CASSDRVGNYGYTF.

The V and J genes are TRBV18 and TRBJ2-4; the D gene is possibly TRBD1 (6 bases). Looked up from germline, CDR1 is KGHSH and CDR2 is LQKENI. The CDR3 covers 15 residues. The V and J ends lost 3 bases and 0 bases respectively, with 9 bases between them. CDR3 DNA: TGTGCCAGCTCACCGCAGACAGGAGCCAAAAACATTCAGTACTTC. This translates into CASSPQTGAKNIQYF.

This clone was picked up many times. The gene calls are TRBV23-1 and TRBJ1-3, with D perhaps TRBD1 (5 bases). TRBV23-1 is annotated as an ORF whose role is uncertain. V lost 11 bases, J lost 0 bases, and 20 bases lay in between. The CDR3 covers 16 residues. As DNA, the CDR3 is TGCGCCCCCCAGTTACACAGGCGAAGCTCTGGAAACACCATATATTTT. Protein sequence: CAPQLHRRSSGNTIYF.

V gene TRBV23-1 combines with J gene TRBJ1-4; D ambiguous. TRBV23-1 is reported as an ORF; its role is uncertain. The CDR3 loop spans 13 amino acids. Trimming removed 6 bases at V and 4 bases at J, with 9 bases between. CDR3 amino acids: CASSSGLNEKLFF. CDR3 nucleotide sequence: TGCGCCAGCAGCTCCGGACTTAATGAAAAACTGTTTTTT.

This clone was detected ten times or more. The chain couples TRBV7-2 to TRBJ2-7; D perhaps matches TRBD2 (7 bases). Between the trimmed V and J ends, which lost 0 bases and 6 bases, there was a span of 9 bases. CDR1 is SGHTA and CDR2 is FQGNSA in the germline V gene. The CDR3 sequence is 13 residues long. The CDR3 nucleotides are TGTGCCAGCAGCTTAGCGGGGGGGCTCGAGCAGTACTTC. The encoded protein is CASSLAGGLEQYF.

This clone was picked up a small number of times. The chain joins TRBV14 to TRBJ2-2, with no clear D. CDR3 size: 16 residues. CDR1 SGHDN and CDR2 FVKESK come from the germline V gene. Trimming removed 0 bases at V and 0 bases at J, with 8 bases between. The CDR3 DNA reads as TGTGCCAGCAGCCAAGATCGGTTCGCGAACACCGGGGAGCTGTTTTTT. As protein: CASSQDRFANTGELFF.

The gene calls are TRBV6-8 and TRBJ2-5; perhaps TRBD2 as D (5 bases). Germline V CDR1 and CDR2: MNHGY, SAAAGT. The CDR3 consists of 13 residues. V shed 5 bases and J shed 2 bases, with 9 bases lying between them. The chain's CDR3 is CASSGLLQETQYF. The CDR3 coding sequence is TGTGCCAGCAGTGGACTGTTACAAGAGACCCAGTACTTC.

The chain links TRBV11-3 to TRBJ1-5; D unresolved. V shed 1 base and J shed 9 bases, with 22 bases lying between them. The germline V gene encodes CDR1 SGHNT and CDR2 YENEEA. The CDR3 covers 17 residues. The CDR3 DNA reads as TGTGCCAGCAGCTTAGTGGACGGTGGTCTCACCGTCTTGCCCCAGCATTTT. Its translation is CASSLVDGGLTVLPQHF.

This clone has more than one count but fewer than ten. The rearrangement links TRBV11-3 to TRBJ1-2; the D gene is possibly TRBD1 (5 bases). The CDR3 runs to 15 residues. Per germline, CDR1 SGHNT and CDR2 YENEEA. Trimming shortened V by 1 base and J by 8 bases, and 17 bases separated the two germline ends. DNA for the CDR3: TGTGCCAGCAGCTTAGTTGGGGCGGGACTGCGGGGCTACACCTTC. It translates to CASSLVGAGLRGYTF.

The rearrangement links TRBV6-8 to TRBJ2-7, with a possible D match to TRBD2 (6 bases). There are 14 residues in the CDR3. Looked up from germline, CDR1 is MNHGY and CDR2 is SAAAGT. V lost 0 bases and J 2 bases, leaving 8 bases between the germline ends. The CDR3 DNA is TGTGCCAGCAGTTACTCGGCGGGGCCCTACGAGCAGTACTTC. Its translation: CASSYSAGPYEQYF.

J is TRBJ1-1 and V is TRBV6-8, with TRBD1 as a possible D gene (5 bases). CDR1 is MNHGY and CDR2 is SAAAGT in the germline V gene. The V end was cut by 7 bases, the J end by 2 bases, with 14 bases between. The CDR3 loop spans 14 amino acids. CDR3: CASNLLTGNTEAFF. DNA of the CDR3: TGTGCCAGCAACCTCCTTACAGGTAACACTGAAGCTTTCTTT.

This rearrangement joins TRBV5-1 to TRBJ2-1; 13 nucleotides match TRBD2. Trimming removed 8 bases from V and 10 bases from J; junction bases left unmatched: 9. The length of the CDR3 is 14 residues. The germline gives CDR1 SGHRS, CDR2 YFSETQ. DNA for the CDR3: TGCGCCAGTTCAACTAGCGGGGGGGCGAGCGAGCAGTTCTTC. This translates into CASSTSGGASEQFF.

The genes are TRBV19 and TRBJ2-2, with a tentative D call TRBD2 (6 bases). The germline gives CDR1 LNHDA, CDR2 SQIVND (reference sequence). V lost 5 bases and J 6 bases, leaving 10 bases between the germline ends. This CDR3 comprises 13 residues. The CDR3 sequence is CASSPLAPGELFF. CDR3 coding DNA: TGTGCCAGTAGTCCGCTAGCGCCCGGGGAGCTGTTTTTT.

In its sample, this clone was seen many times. Here the CDR3 reads CASRKDPFGTDTQYF. In nucleotides, the CDR3 is TGTGCCAGCAGAAAAGACCCTTTCGGCACAGATACGCAGTATTTT. The chain links TRBV6-8 to TRBJ2-3; no definite D call. The germline V gene encodes CDR1 MNHGY and CDR2 SAAAGT. With 6 bases removed from V and 1 base from J, the gap between germline ends came to 14 bases. There are 15 residues in the CDR3.

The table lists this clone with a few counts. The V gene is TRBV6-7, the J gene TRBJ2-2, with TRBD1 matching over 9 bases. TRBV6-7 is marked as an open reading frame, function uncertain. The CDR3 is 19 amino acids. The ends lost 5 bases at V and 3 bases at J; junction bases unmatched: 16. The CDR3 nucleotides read TGTGCCAGCAGTGAAGTAGGGACAGGGTCGTTTAGGTACACCGGGGAGCTGTTTTTT. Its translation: CASSEVGTGSFRYTGELFF.

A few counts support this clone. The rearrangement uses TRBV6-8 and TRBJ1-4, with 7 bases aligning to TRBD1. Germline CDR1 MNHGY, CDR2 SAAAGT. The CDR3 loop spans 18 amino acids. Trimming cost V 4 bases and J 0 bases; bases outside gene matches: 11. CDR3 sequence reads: CASSSWDRLFATNEKLFF. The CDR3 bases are TGTGCCAGCAGTTCTTGGGACAGACTCTTTGCAACTAATGAAAAACTGTTTTTT.

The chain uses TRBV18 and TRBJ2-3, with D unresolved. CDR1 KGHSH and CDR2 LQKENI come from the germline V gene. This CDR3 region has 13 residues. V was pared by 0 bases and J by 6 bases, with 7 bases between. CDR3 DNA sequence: TGTGCCAGCTCACCACCTAAGTTGGATACGCAGTATTTT. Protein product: CASSPPKLDTQYF.

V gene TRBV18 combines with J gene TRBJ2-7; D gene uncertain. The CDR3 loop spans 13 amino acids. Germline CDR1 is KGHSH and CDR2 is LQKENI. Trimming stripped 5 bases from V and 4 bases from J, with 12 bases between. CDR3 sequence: CASSSFVGYEQYF. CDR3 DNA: TGTGCCAGCTCATCTTTCGTAGGATACGAGCAGTACTTC.

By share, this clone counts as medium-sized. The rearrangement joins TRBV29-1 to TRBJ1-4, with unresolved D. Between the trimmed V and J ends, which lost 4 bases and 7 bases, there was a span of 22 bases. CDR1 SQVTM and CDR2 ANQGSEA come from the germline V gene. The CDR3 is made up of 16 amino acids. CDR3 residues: CSVGFASVARGEKLFF. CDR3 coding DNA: TGCAGCGTTGGATTCGCCTCTGTGGCCCGCGGTGAAAAACTGTTTTTT.

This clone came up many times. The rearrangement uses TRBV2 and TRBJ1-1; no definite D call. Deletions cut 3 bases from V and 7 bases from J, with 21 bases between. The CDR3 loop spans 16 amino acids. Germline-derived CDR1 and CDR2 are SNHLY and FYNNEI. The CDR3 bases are TGTGCCAGCAGTGACGAACACCCTTCCTCTGGGGATGAAGCTTTCTTT. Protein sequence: CASSDEHPSSGDEAFF.

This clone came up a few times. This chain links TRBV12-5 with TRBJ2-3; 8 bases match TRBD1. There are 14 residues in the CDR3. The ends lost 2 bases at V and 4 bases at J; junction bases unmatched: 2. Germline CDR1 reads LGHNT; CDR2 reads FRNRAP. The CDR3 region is CASGLWTGSDTQYF. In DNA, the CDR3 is TGTGCTAGTGGTTTGTGGACAGGGTCAGATACGCAGTATTTT.

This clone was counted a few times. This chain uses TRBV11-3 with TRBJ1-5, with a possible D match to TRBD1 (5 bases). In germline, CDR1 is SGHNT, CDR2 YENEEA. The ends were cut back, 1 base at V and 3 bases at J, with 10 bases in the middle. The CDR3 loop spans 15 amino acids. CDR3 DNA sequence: TGTGCCAGCAGCTTAGTTGACAGTCCCAATCAGCCCCAGCATTTT. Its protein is CASSLVDSPNQPQHF.

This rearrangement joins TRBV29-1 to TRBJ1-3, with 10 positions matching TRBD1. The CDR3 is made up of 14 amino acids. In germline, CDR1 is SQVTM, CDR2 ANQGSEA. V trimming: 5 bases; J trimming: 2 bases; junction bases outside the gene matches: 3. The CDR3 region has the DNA TGCAGCGTTCTGGACAGGGGGACTGGAAACACCATATATTTT. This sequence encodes CSVLDRGTGNTIYF.

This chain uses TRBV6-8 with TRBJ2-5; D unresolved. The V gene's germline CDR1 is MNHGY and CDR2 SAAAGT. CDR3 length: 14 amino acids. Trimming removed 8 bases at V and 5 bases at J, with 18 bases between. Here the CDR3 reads CASGRPAPGETQYF. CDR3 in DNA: TGTGCCAGCGGTCGTCCAGCGCCGGGCGAGACCCAGTACTTC.

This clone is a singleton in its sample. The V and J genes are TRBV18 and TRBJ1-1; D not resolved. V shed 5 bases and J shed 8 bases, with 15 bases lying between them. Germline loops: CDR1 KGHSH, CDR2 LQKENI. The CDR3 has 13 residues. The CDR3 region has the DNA TGTGCCAGCTCAGAACGGAGCCCGGCAGAAGCTTTCTTT. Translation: CASSERSPAEAFF.